Below, one T cell receptor (beta chain) is given with its context. Its antigen is as yet unknown. The source of the sample is a study of glioma-infiltrating T cells. Amplification of TCR alpha and beta CDR3 regions from RNA used iRepertoire nested multiplex PCR. One-step reverse transcription and amplification started from approximately 100-400 ng of tissue mRNA or PBMC total RNA. TCRdb reanalysed the multiplex PCR reads using MiXCR and keeps one entry per CDR3 protein. The data contain over 70,000 distinct CDR3 sequences, about 23% of them seen just once; the ten biggest clones take up more than 6.5%. The study's findings and limits: Non-neoplastic patients had below-expected tissue-blood divergence, while all gliomas exceeded expectation. Tissue and blood shared very few CDR3 sequences.

This CDR3 region has 14 residues. CDR1 is SEHNR and CDR2 is FQNEAQ in the germline V gene (reference sequence). The ends lost 1 base at V and 1 base at J; junction bases unmatched: 0. The material sequenced was glioma tissue, nonneoplastic brain tissue, or PBMCs (not recorded which). This TCR derives from a human donor with low-grade glioma or glioblastoma, undergoing nonglioma brain surgery, or in good health (not recorded which). V is TRBV7-9 and J is TRBJ1-1, with 7 bases lining up with TRBD1. CDR3 loop: CASSLGQGNTEAFF. As DNA, the CDR3 is TGTGCCAGCAGCTTAGGACAGGGGAACACTGAAGCTTTCTTT.